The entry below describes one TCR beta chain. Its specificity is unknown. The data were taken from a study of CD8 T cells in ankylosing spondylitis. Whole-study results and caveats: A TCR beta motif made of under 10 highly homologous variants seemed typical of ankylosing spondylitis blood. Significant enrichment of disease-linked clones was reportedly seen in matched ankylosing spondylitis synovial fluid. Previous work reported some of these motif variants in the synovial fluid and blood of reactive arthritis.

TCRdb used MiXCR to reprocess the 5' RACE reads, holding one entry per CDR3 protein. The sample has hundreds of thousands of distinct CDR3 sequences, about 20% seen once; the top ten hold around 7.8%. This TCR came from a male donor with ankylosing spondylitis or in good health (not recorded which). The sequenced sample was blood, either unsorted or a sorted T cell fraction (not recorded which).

The CDR3 DNA follows: TGTGCCAGCAGTTTATCCCCAGCCCAGCGGACCTGGGAGACCCAGTACTTC. Its protein product is CASSLSPAQRTWETQYF. The chain links TRBV27 to TRBJ2-5, with D possibly being TRBD2 (5 bases). This CDR3 has 17 residues. The V and J ends lost 0 bases and 5 bases respectively, with 19 bases between them. Germline lookup yields CDR1 MNHEY and CDR2 SMNVEV (reference sequence).